A single TCR beta chain is shown here with its context. What it binds is unknown. CDR3 length: 14 amino acids. V was shortened by 5 bases and J by 3 bases, with 8 bases between the two germline ends. In germline, CDR1 is SGHTA, CDR2 FQGNSA. Investigators reverse transcribed all isolated RNA, so they sequenced expressed TCRB transcripts. Some clones are missing from TCRdb's copy, which holds only in-frame ones; the method was immunoSEQ multiplex PCR. The sample carries about half a million clones, 9.5% to 12% recorded once. This sample was taken from a study of beta chain features in type 1 diabetes. General study findings and limits: Type 1 diabetes patients had TCRB CDR3s that were shorter (moderately but significantly so) in all four CD4+ subsets. Any HLA type influence on TCRB rearrangement was left unresolved here.

Stem cell-like memory, regulatory, central memory and naive CD4+ cells were sorted via CD45RO/CCR7/CD25/CD127/CD95/CD27. The receptor was isolated from a young woman in good health. This sequence joins TRBV7-2 and TRBJ1-6, with a possible D match to TRBD1 (6 bases). The sequenced sample consisted of naive CD4+ T cells from blood. The DNA for the CDR3 is TGTGCCAGCAGCCAACAGGGCTATAATTCACCCCTCCACTTT. It is translated as CASSQQGYNSPLHF.